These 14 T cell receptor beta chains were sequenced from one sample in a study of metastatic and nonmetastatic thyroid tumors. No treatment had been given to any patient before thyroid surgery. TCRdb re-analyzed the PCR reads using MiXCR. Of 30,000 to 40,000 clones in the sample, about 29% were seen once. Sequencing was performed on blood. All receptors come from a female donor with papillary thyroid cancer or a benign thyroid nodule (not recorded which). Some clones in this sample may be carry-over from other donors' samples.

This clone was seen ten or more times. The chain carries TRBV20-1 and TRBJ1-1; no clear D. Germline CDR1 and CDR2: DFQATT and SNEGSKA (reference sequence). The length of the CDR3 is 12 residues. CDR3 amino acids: CSACRSNTEAFF. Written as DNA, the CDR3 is TGCAGCGCCTGCCGGTCGAACACTGAAGCTTTCTTT.

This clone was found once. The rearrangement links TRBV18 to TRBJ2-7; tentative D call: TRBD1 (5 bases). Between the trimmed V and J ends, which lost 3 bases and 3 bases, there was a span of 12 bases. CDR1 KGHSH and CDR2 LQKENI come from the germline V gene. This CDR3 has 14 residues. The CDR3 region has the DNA TGTGCCAGCTCACCTCCCGGACACCTCTACGAGCAGTACTTC. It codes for CASSPPGHLYEQYF. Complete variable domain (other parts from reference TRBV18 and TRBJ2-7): NAGVMQNPRHLVRRRGQEARLRCSPMKGHSHVYWYRQLPEEGLKFMVYLQKENIIDESGMPKERFSAEFPKEGPSILRIQQVVRGDSAAYFCASSPPGHLYEQYFGPGTRLTVT.

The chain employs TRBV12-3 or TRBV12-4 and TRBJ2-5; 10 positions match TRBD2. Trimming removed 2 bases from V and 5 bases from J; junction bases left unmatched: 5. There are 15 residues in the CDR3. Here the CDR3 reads CASSLWLAGEETQYF. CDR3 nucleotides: TGTGCCAGCAGTTTATGGCTAGCGGGAGAGGAGACCCAGTACTTC.

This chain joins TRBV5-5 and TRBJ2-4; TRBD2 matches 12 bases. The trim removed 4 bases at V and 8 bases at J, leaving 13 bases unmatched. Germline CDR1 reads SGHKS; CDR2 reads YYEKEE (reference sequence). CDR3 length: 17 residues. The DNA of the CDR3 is TGTGCCAGCAGCACCGGGACTAGCGGGTCCCCGGCGTACATTCAGTACTTC. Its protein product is CASSTGTSGSPAYIQYF.

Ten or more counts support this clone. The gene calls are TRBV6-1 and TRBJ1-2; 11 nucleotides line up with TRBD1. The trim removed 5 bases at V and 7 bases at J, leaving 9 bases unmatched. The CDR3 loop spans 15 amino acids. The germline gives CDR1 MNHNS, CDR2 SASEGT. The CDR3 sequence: CASSPDRGRLGGYTF. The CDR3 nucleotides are TGTGCCAGCAGTCCGGACAGGGGGCGATTAGGTGGCTACACCTTC.

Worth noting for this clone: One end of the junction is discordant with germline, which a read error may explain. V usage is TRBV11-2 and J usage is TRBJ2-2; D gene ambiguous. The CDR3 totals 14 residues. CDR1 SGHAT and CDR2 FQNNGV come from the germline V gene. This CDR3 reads CASSLTAVAGELFF. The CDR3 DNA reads TGTGCAAGCAGCTTAACGGCCGTCGCCGGGGAGCTGTTTTTT.

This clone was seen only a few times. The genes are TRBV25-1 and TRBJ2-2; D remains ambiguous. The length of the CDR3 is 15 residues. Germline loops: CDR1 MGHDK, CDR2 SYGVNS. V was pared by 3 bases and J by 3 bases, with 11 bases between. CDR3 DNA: TGTGCCAGCAGTGACCCCGAGGTCCACACCGGGGAGCTGTTTTTT. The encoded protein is CASSDPEVHTGELFF.

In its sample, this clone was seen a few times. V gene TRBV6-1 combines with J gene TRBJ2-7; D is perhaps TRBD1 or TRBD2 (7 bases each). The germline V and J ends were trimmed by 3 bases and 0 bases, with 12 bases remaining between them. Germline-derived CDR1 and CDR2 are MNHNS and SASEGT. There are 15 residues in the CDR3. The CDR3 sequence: CASSEQGGSSYEQYF. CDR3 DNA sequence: TGTGCCAGCAGTGAGCAGGGGGGGAGCTCCTACGAGCAGTACTTC.

CDR3 nucleotides: TGTGCCAGCAGCTTAGTTCTACAGTTAATGGTAGGCTACACCTTC. This codes for CASSLVLQLMVGYTF. The rearrangement joins TRBV7-9 to TRBJ1-2; D is undetermined. Germline V lookup: CDR1 SEHNR, CDR2 FQNEAQ (reference sequence). The V gene lost 1 base and the J gene lost 8 bases, with 17 bases spanning the gap. CDR3 length: 15 residues.

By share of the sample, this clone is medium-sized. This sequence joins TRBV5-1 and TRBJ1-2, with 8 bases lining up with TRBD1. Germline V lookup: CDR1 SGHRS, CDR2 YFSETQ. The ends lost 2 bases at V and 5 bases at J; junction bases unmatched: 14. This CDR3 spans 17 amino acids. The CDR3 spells CASSFQPLTTGDYGYTF. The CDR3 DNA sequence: TGCGCCAGCAGCTTTCAACCCCTAACGACAGGGGATTATGGCTACACCTTC.

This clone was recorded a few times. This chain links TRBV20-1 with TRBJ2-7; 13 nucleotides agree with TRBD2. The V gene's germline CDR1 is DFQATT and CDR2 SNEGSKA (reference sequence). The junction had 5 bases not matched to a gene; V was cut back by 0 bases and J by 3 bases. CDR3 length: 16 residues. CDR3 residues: CSARELAGGPFYEQYF. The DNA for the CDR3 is TGCAGTGCTAGAGAACTAGCGGGGGGGCCCTTCTACGAGCAGTACTTC.

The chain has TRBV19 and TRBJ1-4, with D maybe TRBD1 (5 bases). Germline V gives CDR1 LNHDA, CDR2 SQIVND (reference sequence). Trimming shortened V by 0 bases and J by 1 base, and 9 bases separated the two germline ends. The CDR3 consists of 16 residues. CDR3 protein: CASSIDQGLTNEKLFF. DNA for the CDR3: TGTGCCAGTAGTATAGATCAGGGTCTAACTAATGAAAAACTGTTTTTT. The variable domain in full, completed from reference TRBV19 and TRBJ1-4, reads DGGITQSPKYLFRKEGQNVTLSCEQNLNHDAMYWYRQDPGQGLRLIYYSQIVNDFQKGDIAEGYSVSREKKESFPLTVTSAQKNPTAFYLCASSIDQGLTNEKLFFGSGTQLSVL.

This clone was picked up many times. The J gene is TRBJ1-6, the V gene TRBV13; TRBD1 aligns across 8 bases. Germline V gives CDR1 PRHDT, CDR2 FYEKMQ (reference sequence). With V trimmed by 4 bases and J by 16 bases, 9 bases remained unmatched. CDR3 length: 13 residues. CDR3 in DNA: TGTGCCAGCAGCTGGGAACAGGGGGACACGCTCCACTTT. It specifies CASSWEQGDTLHF.

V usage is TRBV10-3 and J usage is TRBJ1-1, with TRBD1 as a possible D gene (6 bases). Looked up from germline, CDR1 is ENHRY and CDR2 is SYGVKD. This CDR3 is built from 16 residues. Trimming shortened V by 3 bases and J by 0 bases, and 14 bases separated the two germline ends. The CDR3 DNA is TGTGCCATCAGTGACCGGGACACGAAAATGAACACTGAAGCTTTCTTT. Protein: CAISDRDTKMNTEAFF.